This TCR beta chain was identified in a study of HIV-infected patients and healthy controls. TCRdb recomputed calls from the 5' RACE reads with MiXCR, one row per CDR3 protein. The data hold around 58,000 distinct CDR3 sequences, with 15% to 20% observed a single time. This clonotype was recorded many times. From germline, CDR1 is SGHKS and CDR2 YYEKEE (reference sequence). This CDR3 is 16 amino acids long. Unmatched junction bases numbered 17, after V lost 3 bases and J lost 14 bases. This TCR was recovered from a human donor in good health. The material sequenced was CD4+ T cells from blood. The rearrangement uses TRBV5-5 and TRBJ1-4; the match to TRBD1 covers 9 bases. CDR3 nucleotides: TGTGCCAGCAGCTCTAAGGGACAGGGAGTAGCTCAGGTGCTGTTTTTT. It translates to CASSSKGQGVAQVLFF.